This entry describes one T cell receptor beta chain. The antigen is unknown. Produced via immunoSEQ multiplex PCR; TCRdb's table is partial and in-frame only. The table has about 280,000 clones, approximately 89% seen once; the top ten hold approximately 3.3%. As for treatment: some 20 received Ad26.COV2.S at low or high dose, single or two shots; about 5 received placebo; per-sample allocation not given. Repertoires come from day 63 after the first vaccine or placebo injection. Aged 18-55 years, donor was enrolled in Boston in 2020. This sample was taken from a study of Ad26.COV2.S vaccination and SARS-CoV-2 variants. Study-wide results and caveats: Vaccine and placebo groups showed comparable non-spike TCR breadth. Substantial breadth in spike-specific CD8+ and CD4+ T cell responses was reportedly seen after vaccination.

CDR3 size: 15 residues. The ends lost 4 bases at V and 1 base at J; junction bases unmatched: 4. CDR1 GTSNPN and CDR2 SVGIG come from the germline V gene (reference sequence). The sequence derives from a person aged 18-60 years who received the Ad26.COV2.S COVID-19 vaccine or a placebo. The chain has TRBV30 and TRBJ2-1, with 10 bases lining up with TRBD2. The sample consisted of peripheral blood, taken in a trial of Ad26.COV2.S vaccine versus placebo. CDR3 sequence (DNA): TGTGCCTGGACAGGGACTAGCGTTTCCTACAATGAGCAGTTCTTC. As protein: CAWTGTSVSYNEQFF. Combining the CDR3 with reference TRBV30 and TRBJ2-1 gives the whole variable domain SQTIHQWPATLVQPVGSPLSLECTVEGTSNPNLYWYRQAAGRGLQLLFYSVGIGQISSEVPQNLSASRPQDRQFILSSKKLLLSDSGFYLCAWTGTSVSYNEQFFGPGTRLTVL.